A single sample gave rise to the 23 T cell receptor beta chains below, sequenced in a study of identical twins. MiXCR, applied by TCRdb to the 5' RACE reads, yields one record per CDR3 protein. The sample lists approximately 210,000 distinct CDR3 sequences, about 15% occurring once. In addition, the sample was reused for a study of T cells expressing NK-cell markers.

Source material: CD8+ T cells sorted from blood. The receptors were gathered from a young woman in good health.

The chain has TRBV4-3 and TRBJ2-2, with TRBD1 matching over 8 bases. Germline lookup yields CDR1 LGHNA and CDR2 YSLEER. The CDR3 contains 16 residues. J was trimmed by 6 bases and V by 4 bases; bases with no gene match: 10. CDR3 sequence: CASSRGQGGMSGELFF. Written as DNA, the CDR3 is TGCGCCAGCAGCCGTGGACAGGGTGGGATGTCCGGGGAGCTGTTTTTT.

This clonotype was seen repeatedly, ten times or more. The CDR3 is CSADTDKFDTEAFF. CDR3 sequence (DNA): TGCAGTGCAGACACCGACAAGTTCGACACTGAAGCTTTCTTT. V gene TRBV20-1 combines with J gene TRBJ1-1, with D hard to call. The germline V gene has CDR1 DFQATT and CDR2 SNEGSKA (reference sequence). The V gene lost 6 bases and the J gene lost 3 bases, with 17 bases spanning the gap. The CDR3 sequence is 14 residues long.

The gene calls are TRBV6-5 and TRBJ2-1; D is unresolved. Germline CDR1 is MNHEY and CDR2 is SVGAGI. V was pared by 2 bases and J by 6 bases, with 8 bases between. This CDR3 contains 13 residues. Written as DNA, the CDR3 is TGTGCCAGCAGTTACAGGGATGGCAATGAGCAGTTCTTC. It encodes CASSYRDGNEQFF.

Only a few counts were recorded for this clonotype. J is TRBJ2-5 and V is TRBV15, with D unresolved. V lost 3 bases, J lost 5 bases, and 16 bases lay in between. The CDR3 loop spans 15 amino acids. From germline, CDR1 is LNHNV and CDR2 YYDKDF (reference sequence). DNA for the CDR3: TGTGCCACCAGCAGGGTAGTAGGGCTGGGGGAGACCCAGTACTTC. It is translated as CATSRVVGLGETQYF.

The chain carries TRBV9 and TRBJ2-1; either TRBD1 or TRBD2 may fit D (5 bases each). Germline V gene data show CDR1 as SGDLS and CDR2 as YYNGEE. Deletions cut 5 bases from V and 0 bases from J, with 21 bases between. The CDR3 runs to 18 residues. The CDR3 sequence is CASSAGTHVKSSYNEQFF. The CDR3 DNA follows: TGTGCCAGCAGTGCCGGGACCCACGTCAAGAGCTCCTACAATGAGCAGTTCTTC. Complete variable domain (other parts from reference TRBV9 and TRBJ2-1): DSGVTQTPKHLITATGQRVTLRCSPRSGDLSVYWYQQSLDQGLQFLIQYYNGEERAKGNILERFSAQQFPDLHSELNLSSLELGDSALYFCASSAGTHVKSSYNEQFFGPGTRLTVL.

Notes on this clonotype: Its ends do not fully match the called genes, so a read error is possible. This chain links TRBV15 with TRBJ1-1; 7 positions agree with TRBD1. This CDR3 has 14 residues. Germline-derived CDR1 and CDR2 are LNHNV and YYDKDF (reference sequence). The CDR3 loop is CATSDTPGAGGAIF. DNA for the CDR3: TGTGCCACCAGCGATACTCCAGGGGCAGGGGGAGCTATCTTT.

The rearrangement uses TRBV29-1 and TRBJ2-2; D might be TRBD2 (6 bases). The CDR3 has 12 amino acids. The germline gives CDR1 SQVTM, CDR2 ANQGSEA. V was shortened by 6 bases and J by 6 bases, with 11 bases between the two germline ends. The CDR3 bases are TGCAGCGTGAGGGGAGGAGCCGGGGAGCTGTTTTTT. It is translated as CSVRGGAGELFF.

This clonotype showed up just a few times. The chain employs TRBV12-3 or TRBV12-4 and TRBJ2-7; D is ambiguous. Trimming took 6 bases from V and 6 from J, leaving 6 bases between them. This CDR3 is 10 amino acids long. The CDR3 loop reads CASRGVEQYF. CDR3 DNA: TGTGCCAGCAGGGGCGTCGAGCAGTACTTC.

This clonotype turned up a few times. No DNA is shown, since the ends of the CDR3 on it are uncertain; the CDR3 is the one TCRdb lists. The CDR3 loop reads CASILVQGPSEQYF. The J gene is TRBJ2-7, the V gene TRBV6-7; the DNA was not compared with TRBD1, the D call given in the table. TRBV6-7 is classed as an ORF, of uncertain function. The CDR3 sequence runs 14 residues, both termini included.

This chain joins TRBV7-9 and TRBJ2-7; the D gene is possibly TRBD2 (6 bases). Trimming removed 4 bases at V and 4 bases at J, with 20 bases between. Germline loops: CDR1 SEHNR, CDR2 FQNEAQ (reference sequence). CDR3 length: 16 residues. In DNA form, the CDR3 reads TGTGCCAGCAGCTCCGACCGGGGGTTTTGGGGATACGAGCAGTACGTC. It encodes CASSSDRGFWGYEQYV.

V and J are TRBV3-1 and TRBJ2-7; D may be TRBD1 (6 bases). The V gene's germline CDR1 is LGHDT and CDR2 YNNKEL (reference sequence). With 5 bases removed from V and 1 base from J, the gap between germline ends came to 15 bases. This CDR3 contains 15 residues. CDR3 nucleotide sequence: TGTGCCAGCAGCTTGCAGGGGACACTTTCCTACGAGCAGTACTTC. This encodes CASSLQGTLSYEQYF.

A few counts support this clonotype. V gene TRBV7-9 combines with J gene TRBJ2-7, with a possible D match to TRBD1 (7 bases). The CDR3 totals 14 residues. The germline CDR1 and CDR2 sequences are SEHNR and FQNEAQ (reference sequence). V dropped 1 base and J dropped 9 bases, with 16 bases sitting between them. The CDR3: CASSLEDREDWQYF. The CDR3 DNA sequence: TGTGCCAGCAGCTTAGAAGACAGGGAGGATTGGCAGTACTTC.

This clonotype was seen only a few times. The J gene is TRBJ2-2, the V gene TRBV4-3; tentative D call: TRBD2 (6 bases). The CDR3 runs 13 residues. The V end lost 2 bases, the J end lost 6 bases, and 7 bases lay between the germline ends. CDR1 LGHNA and CDR2 YSLEER come from the germline V gene. CDR3 sequence: CASSQWEAGELFF. CDR3 nucleotides: TGCGCCAGCAGCCAATGGGAGGCCGGGGAGCTGTTTTTT.

The V and J genes are TRBV29-1 and TRBJ2-7, with TRBD2 identical over 7 bases. CDR1 is SQVTM, CDR2 ANQGSEA, per germline. The CDR3 runs to 13 residues. Trimming at V came to 5 bases and at J to 0 bases, leaving 4 bases not matched to a gene. CDR3 DNA sequence: TGCAGCGTTACATGGACTAGCTCCTACGAGCAGTACTTC. It yields the protein CSVTWTSSYEQYF.

The rearrangement uses TRBV24-1 and TRBJ2-1; 7 bases fit TRBD2. The CDR3 runs to 16 residues. Unmatched junction bases numbered 11, after V lost 7 bases and J lost 3 bases. The germline V gene encodes CDR1 KGHDR and CDR2 SFDVKD. CDR3 bases: TGTGCCACCAGCCTGGGAGGGCCGAGTTTCTACAATGAGCAGTTCTTC. Its protein product is CATSLGGPSFYNEQFF.

This chain uses TRBV30 with TRBJ2-7; tentatively, D is TRBD2 (5 bases). Germline loops: CDR1 GTSNPN, CDR2 SVGIG (reference sequence). The CDR3 contains 16 residues. Trimming removed 1 base at V and 3 bases at J, with 19 bases between. The CDR3 reads CAWSAPQGLQSYEQYF. Here the CDR3 DNA reads TGTGCCTGGAGTGCACCCCAAGGACTCCAAAGCTACGAGCAGTACTTC.

This clonotype came up a few times. V gene TRBV5-1 combines with J gene TRBJ2-7; D is uncertain. The CDR3 consists of 15 residues. CDR1 is SGHRS and CDR2 is YFSETQ in the germline V gene. Deletions cut 0 bases from V and 0 bases from J, with 10 bases between. The CDR3 sequence: CASSLASASSYEQYF. For the CDR3, the DNA is TGCGCCAGCAGCTTGGCCTCGGCTAGCTCCTACGAGCAGTACTTC.

This clonotype appeared many times. The chain carries TRBV6-2 or TRBV6-3 and TRBJ1-5, with D uncertain. CDR1 is MNHEY, CDR2 SVGEGT, per germline. The length of the CDR3 is 13 residues. V lost 4 bases, J lost 3 bases, and 7 bases lay in between. The CDR3 nucleotides are TGTGCCAGCAGTTTCACAGACAATCAGCCCCAGCATTTT. It encodes CASSFTDNQPQHF.

The chain combines TRBV5-6 with TRBJ2-7; D is undetermined. CDR3 length: 14 residues. Per the germline V gene, CDR1 is SGHDT and CDR2 is YYEEEE. V lost 2 bases and J 7 bases, leaving 16 bases between the germline ends. In DNA, the CDR3 is TGTGCCAGCAGCTTAGGAATAGGCGGCGGAGAGCAGTACTTC. Protein: CASSLGIGGGEQYF.

This clonotype was seen only a few times. The rearrangement uses TRBV25-1 and TRBJ2-1; D not certain. Trimming took 5 bases from V and 6 from J, leaving 11 bases between them. The CDR3 runs 13 residues. The germline V gene encodes CDR1 MGHDK and CDR2 SYGVNS. The CDR3 nucleotides are TGTGCCAGCAGTCCCCCAGGTCCCAATGAGCAGTTCTTC. It encodes CASSPPGPNEQFF.

This sequence joins TRBV3-1 and TRBJ1-2; D gene uncertain. CDR3 length: 15 residues. Between the trimmed V and J ends, which lost 0 bases and 1 base, there was a span of 9 bases. CDR1 is LGHDT and CDR2 is YNNKEL in the germline V gene (reference sequence). The CDR3 region is CASSQESNGNYGYTF. Written as DNA, the CDR3 is TGTGCCAGCAGCCAAGAGTCGAACGGTAACTATGGCTACACCTTC.

The chain recombines TRBV10-3 with TRBJ2-1, with 9 bases matching TRBD2. Trimming cost V 10 bases and J 10 bases; bases outside gene matches: 8. Germline V CDR1 and CDR2: ENHRY, SYGVKD. The CDR3 extends over 12 amino acids. The CDR3 region is CATETSGEEQFF. For the CDR3, the DNA is TGTGCCACCGAGACTAGCGGAGAAGAGCAGTTCTTC.

This clonotype came up a few times. The V call is TRBV3-1, the J call TRBJ2-7, with TRBD2 matching over 11 bases. The junction had 8 bases not matched to a gene; V was cut back by 5 bases and J by 2 bases. The CDR3 is 16 residues long. The germline V gene has CDR1 LGHDT and CDR2 YNNKEL (reference sequence). The DNA for the CDR3 is TGTGCCAGCAGCGCAAGACTAGCGGGGAAACCCTACGAGCAGTACTTC. Protein product: CASSARLAGKPYEQYF.